The following is a T cell receptor beta chain sequence with its context. It has no known antigen specificity. Base qualities are missing; no much larger clone stands one base away. The donors were 40 or so Caucasian individuals from Russia, aged 6 to 90 years, who were systemically healthy. Each donor gave about 9.7 milliliters of peripheral blood, drawn into EDTA-treated Vacutainer tubes. Ficoll-Paque density-gradient centrifugation was used to isolate PBMCs, with at least 7 million obtained per sample. Trizol reagent was used to extract total RNA from the PBMCs, yielding at least 5 micrograms per sample. For every donor, an aliquot of PBMCs went through flow cytometry to measure the percentages of naive CD45RAhigh/CD27high T cells. Trimming takes 4 bases from V and 0 bases from J, and the germline ends sit 6 bases apart. CDR1 and CDR2 (SNHLY, FYNNEI) derive from the germline V gene. The CDR3 covers 13 residues, taking in both the cysteine and the phenylalanine. Of the read, only the CDR3 DNA is kept; its 39 bases are in frame from base 1.

This entry is derived from a study of blood T cells in healthy people across ages (dated by TCRdb to the mid-2010s). In the study overall: In model experiments, template switching captured about one uniquely barcoded TCR beta cDNA molecule for every two T cells. The study measured age-related changes in TCR beta repertoire diversity using deep sequencing normalized with unique cDNA molecular identifiers. Four age groups were formed from the donors: young (average around 15 years), middle-aged (around 40), aged (around 62) and long-lived (more than 75). To avoid experimental bias, donors of different ages were spread randomly across the sequencing lanes. The study analyzed two additional independent replicas of 1 million unique cDNA reads from the same blood draw for two donors, one aged 18 to 29 and one aged 80 or older. What the authors observed across the whole study: The percentage of naive T cells measured by flow cytometry correlated strongly with observed TCR beta diversity. Estimates of total diversity from one million sequenced T cells were regarded as lower bounds and underestimates. Donor CMV infection status was unknown, potentially confounding age-related changes in expanded clonotypes. As age increased, observed TCR beta diversity per million T cells dropped in a roughly linear way, and a significant reduction was already evident by age 40. Compared with the aged group, more naive CD4+ T cells, fewer expanded clones and increased TCR diversity were shown by the long-lived group, suggesting age selection. Because profiling used bulk unsorted PBMCs, naive and antigen-experienced compartments could not be compared conclusively.

Libraries came from 5' RACE. TCRdb shows the sequencer as Illumina HiSeq 2500. A second roughly 6 to 12 cycle PCR used a sample-barcoded 5' primer and a J-beta primer mix. Each TCR beta cDNA molecule received a unique molecular identifier from a template-switch 5' adaptor carrying 12 random nucleotides. Each sample yielded at least 2.5 million CDR3-containing paired-end reads. The Mint cDNA synthesis kit, primed by a TRBC-specific oligonucleotide, was used to synthesize first-strand cDNA from all RNA. After uracil-DNA glycosylase treatment, a first 18-cycle PCR used universal primers M1SS and BC2_uni_R on all cDNA. In the authors' own workflow: Each sample was normalized by randomly selecting 1 million high-quality reads, each carrying a distinct molecular identifier. Reads sharing molecular identifiers were discarded rather than binned into consensus sequences. CDR3 identification, clonotype clustering and error correction used MiTCR with a Q25 quality threshold and the strictest error-elimination algorithm. Lower-bound total TCR beta diversity was estimated with a nonparametric unseen species model using Euler transformation. The public reads were reanalyzed by TCRdb: fastp trimming at Q25, MiXCR alignment, in-frame beta chains only. Each entry merges the rows of one CDR3 protein and shows their most common DNA and genes. TCRdb, not the original authors, processed these V and J calls. A total of 1.6 million or so distinct CDR3 sequences appear in this sample, roughly a third of them only once. About 11% of the sample is in the top ten clones.

Sequences were obtained from blood. The sequence joins TRBV2 to TRBJ1-2; no D gene call is confident. This receptor was identified in a woman in her twenties or thirties in good health. The bases read TGTGCCAGCAGTGTCCGGCCTAACTATGGCTACACCTTC. Its protein is CASSVRPNYGYTF.